The 18 T cell receptor beta chains listed next were all sequenced from one sample in a study of CD8+ T cells in alopecia areata. RNA, once extracted, was reverse transcribed into cDNA for use as the sequencing template. TCRdb's table, derived via immunoSEQ multiplex PCR, lists solely in-frame clones and lacks some. There are fewer than 200,000 clones in the sample; around 50% occur only once, and approximately 15% lies in the top ten. Here the sequenced sample was CD4+ T cells sorted from blood, taken at week 0. The receptors originated from a human donor with alopecia areata.

The chain links TRBV6-1 to TRBJ1-5; maybe TRBD1 (6 bases). The CDR3 totals 16 residues. Germline V CDR1 and CDR2: MNHNS, SASEGT. With 5 bases removed from V and 2 bases from J, the gap between germline ends came to 16 bases. The CDR3 region has the DNA TGTGCCAGCAGTCAAGGGGGACGGCTGCGCAATCAGCCCCAGCATTTT. This sequence encodes CASSQGGRLRNQPQHF.

This chain joins TRBV5-6 and TRBJ1-6, with D possibly matching TRBD1 (5 bases). V lost 2 bases and J lost 6, with 9 bases in between. The CDR3 covers 14 residues. CDR1 is SGHDT and CDR2 is YYEEEE in the germline V gene. The CDR3, as DNA: TGTGCCAGCAGCTTAGATCAGGGTAATTCACCCCTCCACTTT. It is translated as CASSLDQGNSPLHF.

This clone was recorded a few times. The gene calls are TRBV30 and TRBJ2-5; 7 bases fit TRBD2. Germline loops: CDR1 GTSNPN, CDR2 SVGIG (reference sequence). CDR3 length equals 14 residues. The ends lost 5 bases at V and 1 base at J; junction bases unmatched: 7. CDR3 bases: TGTGCCTGGGGACCGACTAGCCTCCAAGAGACCCAGTACTTC. Its protein is CAWGPTSLQETQYF.

The chain is built from TRBV6-1 and TRBJ1-5; TRBD1 is a possible D gene (5 bases). V lost 7 bases and J lost 6, with 16 bases in between. From germline, CDR1 is MNHNS and CDR2 SASEGT. This CDR3 comprises 14 residues. The CDR3: CASNTQGEGQPQHF. CDR3 bases: TGTGCCAGCAACACCCAGGGAGAGGGTCAGCCCCAGCATTTT.

The CDR3 DNA is TGTGCCAGCAGTTACTCTGTACCCACCGGGGAGCTGTTTTTT. The encoded protein is CASSYSVPTGELFF. V is TRBV6-5 and J is TRBJ2-2; D unresolved. Between the trimmed V and J ends, which lost 0 bases and 4 bases, there was a span of 6 bases. This CDR3 is built from 14 residues. Germline CDR1 and CDR2: MNHEY and SVGAGI.

The chain is built from TRBV14 and TRBJ2-7; TRBD1 might be the D (6 bases). The ends were cut back, 1 base at V and 1 base at J, with 11 bases in the middle. Germline V CDR1 and CDR2: SGHDN, FVKESK. The CDR3 runs 15 residues. The CDR3 is CASSQVRGRSYEQYF. CDR3 nucleotides: TGTGCCAGCAGCCAAGTCAGGGGCAGATCCTACGAGCAGTACTTC. Complete variable domain (other parts from reference TRBV14 and TRBJ2-7): EAGVTQFPSHSVIEKGQTVTLRCDPISGHDNLYWYRRVMGKEIKFLLHFVKESKQDESGMPNNRFLAERTGGTYSTLKVQPAELEDSGVYFCASSQVRGRSYEQYFGPGTRLTVT.

The CDR3 loop is CASSLRASGANVLTF. The DNA of the CDR3 is TGTGCCAGCAGCTTAAGGGCATCTGGGGCCAACGTCCTGACTTTC. This rearrangement joins TRBV11-3 to TRBJ2-6; D is uncertain. V lost 2 bases and J 1 base, leaving 6 bases between the germline ends. This CDR3 has 15 amino acids. Germline V lookup: CDR1 SGHNT, CDR2 YENEEA.

About this clone: At one end the junction does not follow the germline gene, possibly because of a read error. The rearrangement joins TRBV4-1 to TRBJ2-7; D uncertain. The CDR3 extends over 16 amino acids. Germline V gene data show CDR1 as MGHRA and CDR2 as YSYEKL. DNA of the CDR3: TGTGCCAGCAGCCAAGATCATGACGGATTAAAATACGAGCAGTACTTC. Translating it yields CASSQDHDGLKYEQYF.

The gene calls are TRBV29-1 and TRBJ2-5; a possible D gene is TRBD2 (6 bases). Germline CDR1 is SQVTM and CDR2 is ANQGSEA. The CDR3 is 12 amino acids. V dropped 7 bases and J dropped 4 bases, with 13 bases sitting between them. As DNA, the CDR3 is TGCAGCGCCTCGGGGGTTGGAGAGACCCAGTACTTC. It encodes CSASGVGETQYF.

CDR3 coding DNA: TGCGCCAGCAGCCTCGGCGACCAGGGGGCGCATCACGAGCAGTACTTC. Protein sequence: CASSLGDQGAHHEQYF. The genes are TRBV5-1 and TRBJ2-7, with TRBD1 matching 8 bases. CDR1 and CDR2 from the germline V gene are SGHRS and YFSETQ. V lost 4 bases to trimming and J lost 5 bases; unmatched junction nucleotides: 14. This CDR3 spans 16 amino acids.

The chain combines TRBV9 with TRBJ2-3; the D is unclear. Trimming removed 0 bases from V and 2 bases from J, with 10 bases in between. The CDR3 covers 15 residues. Germline CDR1 SGDLS, CDR2 YYNGEE. For the CDR3, the DNA is TGTGCCAGCAGCGTAGCTTCGTCCATCACAGATACGCAGTATTTT. Its translation is CASSVASSITDTQYF. Drawing the rest from reference TRBV9 and TRBJ2-3, the complete variable domain is DSGVTQTPKHLITATGQRVTLRCSPRSGDLSVYWYQQSLDQGLQFLIQYYNGEERAKGNILERFSAQQFPDLHSELNLSSLELGDSALYFCASSVASSITDTQYFGPGTRLTVL.

V is TRBV30 and J is TRBJ1-6; possible D gene TRBD1, 5 bases. V was shortened by 3 bases and J by 10 bases, with 19 bases between the two germline ends. The CDR3 has 15 amino acids. Germline CDR1 is GTSNPN and CDR2 is SVGIG (reference sequence). CDR3 nucleotide sequence: TGTGCCTGGAGAGGGACGTACCGGGACTCATCACCCCTCCACTTT. Its protein is CAWRGTYRDSSPLHF. The variable domain in full, completed from reference TRBV30 and TRBJ1-6, reads SQTIHQWPATLVQPVGSPLSLECTVEGTSNPNLYWYRQAAGRGLQLLFYSVGIGQISSEVPQNLSASRPQDRQFILSSKKLLLSDSGFYLCAWRGTYRDSSPLHFGNGTRLTVT.

V gene TRBV11-2 combines with J gene TRBJ2-3; weak D call: TRBD2 (5 bases). The ends were cut back, 2 bases at V and 4 bases at J, with 13 bases in the middle. The length of the CDR3 is 15 residues. CDR1 and CDR2 from the germline V gene are SGHAT and FQNNGV. In nucleotides, the CDR3 is TGTGCCAGCAGCTTACGGGGTGGAGTGGCAGATACGCAGTATTTT. It translates to CASSLRGGVADTQYF.

This clone was observed a few times. The chain is built from TRBV30 and TRBJ1-6; unclear D gene. CDR1 is GTSNPN and CDR2 is SVGIG in the germline V gene (reference sequence). V was cut by 2 bases and J by 14 bases, with 7 bases left in between. CDR3 length: 10 amino acids. In DNA form, the CDR3 reads TGTGCCTGGAGTATCGGGACCCTCCACTTT. It codes for CAWSIGTLHF.

The chain links TRBV5-1 to TRBJ2-5, with D possibly being TRBD2 (5 bases). Germline V gives CDR1 SGHRS, CDR2 YFSETQ. Trimming pared 4 bases from V and 5 bases from J, leaving 21 bases between. There are 16 residues in the CDR3. The CDR3 reads CASSINRRGVGETQYF. Here the CDR3 DNA reads TGCGCCAGCAGCATAAATCGTCGGGGAGTCGGGGAGACCCAGTACTTC. Drawing the rest from reference TRBV5-1 and TRBJ2-5, the complete variable domain is KAGVTQTPRYLIKTRGQQVTLSCSPISGHRSVSWYQQTPGQGLQFLFEYFSETQRNKGNFPGRFSGRQFSNSRSEMNVSTLELGDSALYLCASSINRRGVGETQYFGPGTRLLVL.

A single count supports this clone. One end of the junction does not line up with germline, which may come from a read error. The chain joins TRBV4-2 to TRBJ2-3; a possible D gene is TRBD2 (6 bases). This CDR3 has 20 residues. Germline assignment: CDR1 LGHNA and CDR2 YNFKEQ. The CDR3 loop reads CASSQEALAHRNLRTYTQYF. In DNA, the CDR3 is TGTGCCAGCAGCCAAGAAGCACTAGCCCACAGAAACCTGCGCACATATACGCAGTATTTT.

The table lists this clone with a few counts. This sequence joins TRBV29-1 and TRBJ2-3, with D tentatively TRBD2 (6 bases). Germline-derived CDR1 and CDR2 are SQVTM and ANQGSEA. V dropped 7 bases and J dropped 0 bases, with 17 bases sitting between them. The CDR3 loop spans 15 amino acids. In DNA, the CDR3 is TGCAGCGGTGACGGCGGGGCTAAGAGCACAGATACGCAGTATTTT. It codes for CSGDGGAKSTDTQYF.

The sample holds a few counts of this clone. The CDR3 DNA follows: TGTGCCAGCAGTGAGAGTGGTGGGACCGGGGAGCTGTTTTTT. Residues: CASSESGGTGELFF. The V call is TRBV2, the J call TRBJ2-2; D not certain. The CDR3 loop spans 14 amino acids. Germline V CDR1 and CDR2: SNHLY, FYNNEI. Trimming left V 3 bases short and J 5 bases short, with 10 bases between.